The present T cell receptor (beta chain) was sequenced within a study of control samples from healthy donors and cancer patients. The repertoire was sequenced with immunoSEQ multiplex PCR; TCRdb's copy has only in-frame clones and lacks some. The data show roughly 100,000 clones, with around four fifths seen just once and over 10% held by the top ten. Per germline, CDR1 MNHNY and CDR2 SVGAGI (reference sequence). The germline V and J ends were trimmed by 5 bases and 4 bases, with 12 bases remaining between them. The CDR3 consists of 14 residues. The sequence came from a woman aged 45-59 years in good health. The chain uses TRBV6-6 and TRBJ1-5; maybe TRBD1 (6 bases). Sequenced: blood. DNA for the CDR3: TGTGCCAGCAGTAAGGGGGTTGGTAATCAGCCCCAGCATTTT. Protein: CASSKGVGNQPQHF.